These 21 T cell receptor beta chains were all obtained from the same sample, sequenced in a study of T-cell memory formation after mild COVID-19. MiXCR was run by TCRdb on the 5' RACE reads, yielding one entry per CDR3 protein. The table shows approximately 240,000 distinct CDR3 sequences, with less than 20% occurring only once. Specimen: PBMCs or a T cell subset sorted from them (not recorded which). The receptors were sampled from a young man who had mild COVID-19 (a few samples of this study predate the infection). Cell type and time point are not known.

The chain employs TRBV7-3 and TRBJ2-3; perhaps TRBD1 as D (7 bases). Germline CDR1 and CDR2: SGHTA and FQGTGA. V lost 5 bases to trimming and J lost 5 bases, with 17 bases between them. CDR3 size: 15 residues. The CDR3 DNA is TGTGCCAGCAGCCTAAGGAGGGGGCCGGGAGATACGCAGTATTTT. This translates into CASSLRRGPGDTQYF.

The genes are TRBV18 and TRBJ1-2, with unresolved D. The V end was cut by 8 bases, the J end by 1 base, with 17 bases between. The V gene's germline CDR1 is KGHSH and CDR2 LQKENI. This CDR3 has 15 residues. CDR3 DNA: TGTGCCAGCACCCTCCCTGATCCTTTTAACTATGGCTACACCTTC. Translation: CASTLPDPFNYGYTF.

The rearrangement links TRBV28 to TRBJ2-7, with TRBD2 identical over 8 bases. The junction had 8 bases not matched to a gene; V was cut back by 1 base and J by 6 bases. The CDR3 spans 15 residues. CDR1 MDHEN and CDR2 SYDVKM come from the germline V gene. This CDR3 is CASSLSGGPRGEQYV. CDR3 nucleotide sequence: TGTGCCAGCAGTTTATCGGGGGGGCCTCGGGGCGAGCAGTACGTC.

This clonotype has a handful of counts. V gene TRBV27 combines with J gene TRBJ1-6; D is uncertain. V lost 4 bases and J lost 6, with 19 bases in between. Germline loops: CDR1 MNHEY, CDR2 SMNVEV (reference sequence). The CDR3 has 17 residues. CDR3 DNA: TGTGCCAGCAGTTCCGCAATCGAGGTTATTCCTAATTCACCCCTCCACTTT. Encoded protein: CASSSAIEVIPNSPLHF.

A few counts support this clonotype. V is TRBV7-2 and J is TRBJ1-5; D unresolved. Trimming removed 3 bases at V and 5 bases at J, with 14 bases between. The CDR3 length is 15 residues. CDR1 is SGHTA, CDR2 FQGNSA, per germline. The CDR3 region has the DNA TGTGCCAGCAGCTTGTTGGGCAGGACCGATCAGCCCCAGCATTTT. Its protein is CASSLLGRTDQPQHF.

This clonotype was detected ten times or more. This chain connects TRBV5-1 to TRBJ2-7, with no clear D. The CDR3 has 13 amino acids. Germline CDR1 SGHRS, CDR2 YFSETQ. Trimming stripped 6 bases from V and 0 bases from J, with 10 bases between. CDR3 coding DNA: TGCGCCAGCACCCAGACCCCCTCCTACGAGCAGTACTTC. It translates to CASTQTPSYEQYF.

This chain joins TRBV2 and TRBJ2-7, with D possibly being TRBD1 (8 bases). This CDR3 has 15 amino acids. CDR1 SNHLY and CDR2 FYNNEI come from the germline V gene. With 2 bases removed from V and 2 bases from J, the gap between germline ends came to 13 bases. In nucleotides, the CDR3 is TGTGCCAGCAGTGAACGGACAGGGAGGGCCTACGAGCAGTACTTC. Its protein product is CASSERTGRAYEQYF.

This clonotype was found many times. The V gene is TRBV7-2, the J gene TRBJ1-2; D gene ambiguous. The germline V and J ends were trimmed by 1 base and 3 bases, with 9 bases remaining between them. The CDR3 contains 14 residues. Germline values: CDR1 SGHTA, CDR2 FQGNSA. CDR3 region: CASSLVTLDYGYTF. For the CDR3, the DNA is TGTGCCAGCAGCTTAGTCACCTTAGACTATGGCTACACCTTC.

Here the CDR3 reads CSAHRGQGYEQYF. As DNA, the CDR3 is TGCAGTGCCCACAGGGGGCAAGGGTACGAGCAGTACTTC. This chain joins TRBV20-1 and TRBJ2-7, with 9 bases that match TRBD1. This CDR3 region has 13 residues. Trimming removed 6 bases from V and 4 bases from J; junction bases left unmatched: 7. The germline CDR1 and CDR2 sequences are DFQATT and SNEGSKA (reference sequence).

The chain recombines TRBV4-2 with TRBJ2-1; TRBD2 matches 14 bases. Germline assignment: CDR1 LGHNA and CDR2 YNFKEQ. The V and J ends lost 0 bases and 6 bases, in that order; junction bases with no gene match: 7. The CDR3 consists of 18 residues. The CDR3 region has the DNA TGTGCCAGCAGCCAAGAGGGGACTAGCGGGGGTCTCTTCAATGAGCAGTTCTTC. Amino acids: CASSQEGTSGGLFNEQFF.

This clonotype was counted between two and nine times. The chain links TRBV4-3 to TRBJ1-3; D is unresolved. V lost 0 bases and J lost 0, with 15 bases in between. In germline, CDR1 is LGHNA, CDR2 YSLEER. The CDR3 length is 18 residues. DNA of the CDR3: TGCGCCAGCAGCCAAGATCAAGGTGCCTGGGGCTCTGGAAACACCATATATTTT. This sequence encodes CASSQDQGAWGSGNTIYF.

This clonotype was detected only a few times. This chain connects TRBV24-1 to TRBJ2-7; TRBD1 matches 7 bases. The junction had 6 bases not matched to a gene; V was cut back by 2 bases and J by 6 bases. CDR1 KGHDR and CDR2 SFDVKD come from the germline V gene. The CDR3 totals 14 residues. CDR3 coding DNA: TGTGCCACCAGTGATTGTCACAGGGGATCCGAGCAGTACGTC. It codes for CATSDCHRGSEQYV.

In this sample, this clonotype turned up a few times. The V call is TRBV5-1, the J call TRBJ1-3; D gene ambiguous. Germline V gene data show CDR1 as SGHRS and CDR2 as YFSETQ. The CDR3 runs to 15 residues. V was clipped by 0 bases and J by 6 bases, with 13 bases between them. The CDR3 DNA sequence: TGCGCCAGCAGCTTGGAAGGCGGCACCACAAACACCATATATTTT. Translation gives CASSLEGGTTNTIYF.

The CDR3 is CASSLNGISANSPLHF. The DNA of the CDR3 is TGTGCCAGCAGCTTAAACGGAATTTCCGCTAATTCACCCCTCCACTTT. V gene TRBV7-2 combines with J gene TRBJ1-6, with D uncertain. Trimming took 2 bases from V and 6 from J, leaving 14 bases between them. Germline V gene lookup returns CDR1 SGHTA and CDR2 FQGNSA. The CDR3 is made up of 16 amino acids.

This clonotype showed up many times. The chain employs TRBV5-1 and TRBJ2-7, with TRBD1 identical over 12 bases. Germline loops: CDR1 SGHRS, CDR2 YFSETQ. The CDR3 runs to 14 residues. Trimming at V came to 2 bases and at J to 5 bases, leaving 2 bases not matched to a gene. This chain's CDR3 is CASSFGTGGNEQYF. The CDR3 DNA is TGCGCCAGCAGCTTCGGGACAGGGGGCAACGAGCAGTACTTC.

J is TRBJ2-6 and V is TRBV5-1; possible D gene TRBD1, 5 bases. V lost 0 bases and J lost 0, with 13 bases in between. There are 18 residues in the CDR3. In germline, CDR1 is SGHRS, CDR2 YFSETQ. The CDR3 spells CASSLDGRVSSGANVLTF. Written as DNA, the CDR3 is TGCGCCAGCAGCTTGGATGGCAGGGTGAGCTCTGGGGCCAACGTCCTGACTTTC. The entire variable domain, with the rest obtained from reference TRBV5-1 and TRBJ2-6, is as follows: KAGVTQTPRYLIKTRGQQVTLSCSPISGHRSVSWYQQTPGQGLQFLFEYFSETQRNKGNFPGRFSGRQFSNSRSEMNVSTLELGDSALYLCASSLDGRVSSGANVLTFGAGSRLTVL.

This clonotype was picked up many times. V usage is TRBV18 and J usage is TRBJ2-1; a possible D gene is TRBD2 (5 bases). Germline-derived CDR1 and CDR2 are KGHSH and LQKENI. V was cut by 6 bases and J by 1 base, with 10 bases left in between. This CDR3 region has 14 residues. DNA for the CDR3: TGTGCCAGCTCGGAGGTCAGATCCTACAATGAGCAGTTCTTC. Its protein product is CASSEVRSYNEQFF.

The rearrangement joins TRBV12-3 or TRBV12-4 to TRBJ1-3; D remains unclear. CDR3 length: 12 amino acids. Deletions cut 9 bases from V and 0 bases from J, with 6 bases between. The DNA of the CDR3 is TGTGCCAGACAAACCTCTGGAAACACCATATATTTT. Residues: CARQTSGNTIYF.

The CDR3: CASSVATGRISTDTQYF. The CDR3 DNA sequence: TGTGCCAGCAGCGTAGCAACGGGGAGGATTAGCACAGATACGCAGTATTTT. This sequence joins TRBV9 and TRBJ2-3, with D possibly matching TRBD2 (6 bases). Germline values: CDR1 SGDLS, CDR2 YYNGEE. The V end was cut by 0 bases, the J end by 0 bases, with 14 bases between. The CDR3 runs 17 residues.

This chain links TRBV12-3 or TRBV12-4 with TRBJ2-2, with D tentatively TRBD1 or TRBD2 (5 bases each). Trimming removed 6 bases at V and 4 bases at J, with 12 bases between. This CDR3 has 14 amino acids. CDR3 nucleotide sequence: TGTGCCAGCAGCCCGGGGCTCTTCACCGGGGAGCTGTTTTTT. This translates into CASSPGLFTGELFF.

This clonotype appeared a few times. The V and J genes are TRBV20-1 and TRBJ1-2; a possible D gene is TRBD1 (5 bases). Germline V gene lookup returns CDR1 DFQATT and CDR2 SNEGSKA (reference sequence). Trimming left V 7 bases short and J 2 bases short, with 17 bases between. The CDR3 has 14 amino acids. CDR3 sequence reads: CSVRDGTENYGYTF. The DNA for the CDR3 is TGCAGTGTTAGGGACGGGACGGAGAACTATGGCTACACCTTC.